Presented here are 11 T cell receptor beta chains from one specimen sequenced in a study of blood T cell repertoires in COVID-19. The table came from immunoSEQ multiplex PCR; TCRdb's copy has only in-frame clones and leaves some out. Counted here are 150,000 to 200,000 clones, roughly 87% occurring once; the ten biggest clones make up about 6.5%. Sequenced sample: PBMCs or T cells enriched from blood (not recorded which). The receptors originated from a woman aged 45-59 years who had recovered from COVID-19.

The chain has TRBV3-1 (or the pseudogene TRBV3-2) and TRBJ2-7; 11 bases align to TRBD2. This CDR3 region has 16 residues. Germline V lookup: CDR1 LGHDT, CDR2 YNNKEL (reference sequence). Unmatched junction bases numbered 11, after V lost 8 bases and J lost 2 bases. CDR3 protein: CASGPQGTSGPYEQYF. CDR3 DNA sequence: TGTGCCAGCGGACCTCAGGGGACTAGCGGTCCCTACGAGCAGTACTTC.

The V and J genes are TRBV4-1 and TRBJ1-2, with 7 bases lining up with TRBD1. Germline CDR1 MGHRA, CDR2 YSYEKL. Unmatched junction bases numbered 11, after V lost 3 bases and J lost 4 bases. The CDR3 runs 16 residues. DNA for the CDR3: TGCGCCAGCAGCCAGGTCGCAGGGGGTTTCTTCTATGGCTACACCTTC. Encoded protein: CASSQVAGGFFYGYTF.

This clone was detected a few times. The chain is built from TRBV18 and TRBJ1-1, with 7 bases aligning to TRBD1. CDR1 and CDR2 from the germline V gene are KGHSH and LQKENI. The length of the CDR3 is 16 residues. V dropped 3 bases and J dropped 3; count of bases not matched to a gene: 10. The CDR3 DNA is TGTGCCAGCTCACCCCCCTCCGGCAGGGGGGACACTGAAGCTTTCTTT. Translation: CASSPPSGRGDTEAFF.

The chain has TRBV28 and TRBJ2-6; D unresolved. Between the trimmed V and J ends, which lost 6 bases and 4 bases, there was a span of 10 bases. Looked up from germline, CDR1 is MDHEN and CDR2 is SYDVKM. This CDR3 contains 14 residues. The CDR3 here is CASREASGANVLTF. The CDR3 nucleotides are TGTGCCAGCAGAGAAGCCTCAGGGGCCAACGTCCTGACTTTC.

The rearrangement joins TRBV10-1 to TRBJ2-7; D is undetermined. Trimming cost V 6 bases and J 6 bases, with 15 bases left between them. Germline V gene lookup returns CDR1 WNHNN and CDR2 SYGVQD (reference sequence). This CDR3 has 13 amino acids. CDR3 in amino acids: CASSSGSVREQYF. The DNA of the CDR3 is TGCGCCAGCAGCTCCGGGTCCGTCCGCGAGCAGTACTTC.

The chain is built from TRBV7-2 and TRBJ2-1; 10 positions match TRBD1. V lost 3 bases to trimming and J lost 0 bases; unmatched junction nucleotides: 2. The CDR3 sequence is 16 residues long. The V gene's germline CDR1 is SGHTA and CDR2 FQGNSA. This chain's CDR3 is CASSFWTGGSYNEQFF. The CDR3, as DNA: TGTGCCAGCAGCTTTTGGACAGGGGGCTCCTACAATGAGCAGTTCTTC.

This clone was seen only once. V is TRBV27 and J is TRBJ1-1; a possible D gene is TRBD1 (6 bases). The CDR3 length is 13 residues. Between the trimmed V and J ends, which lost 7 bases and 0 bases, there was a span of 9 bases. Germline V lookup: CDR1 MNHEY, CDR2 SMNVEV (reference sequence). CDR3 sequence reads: CASTDRLNTEAFF. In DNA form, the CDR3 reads TGTGCCAGCACGGACAGATTGAACACTGAAGCTTTCTTT.

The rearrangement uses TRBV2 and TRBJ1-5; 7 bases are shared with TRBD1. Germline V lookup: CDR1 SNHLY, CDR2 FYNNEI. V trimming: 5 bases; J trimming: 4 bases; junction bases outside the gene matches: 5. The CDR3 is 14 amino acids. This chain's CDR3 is CASSQEGQNQPQHF. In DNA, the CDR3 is TGTGCCAGCAGTCAAGAGGGACAGAATCAGCCCCAGCATTTT.

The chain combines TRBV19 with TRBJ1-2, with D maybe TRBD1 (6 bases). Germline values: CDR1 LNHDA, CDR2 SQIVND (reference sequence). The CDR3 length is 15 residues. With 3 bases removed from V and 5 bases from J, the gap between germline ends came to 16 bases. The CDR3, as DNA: TGTGCCAGTAGTATCCCTCAGGGGCCCGGGTATGGCTACACCTTC. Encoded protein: CASSIPQGPGYGYTF.

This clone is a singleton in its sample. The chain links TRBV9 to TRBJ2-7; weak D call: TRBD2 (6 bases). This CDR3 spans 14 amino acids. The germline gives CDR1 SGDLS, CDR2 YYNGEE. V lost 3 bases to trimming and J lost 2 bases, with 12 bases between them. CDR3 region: CASSAPGLPYEQYF. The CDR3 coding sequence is TGTGCCAGCAGCGCCCCGGGACTGCCCTACGAGCAGTACTTC.

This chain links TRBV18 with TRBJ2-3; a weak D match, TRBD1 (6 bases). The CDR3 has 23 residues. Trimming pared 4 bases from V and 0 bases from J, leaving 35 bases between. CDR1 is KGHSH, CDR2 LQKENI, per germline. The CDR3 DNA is TGTGCCAGCTCACGAAGGGGGATCATGGGGCAGACGAATGCAGCTTCTAGCACAGATACGCAGTATTTT. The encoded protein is CASSRRGIMGQTNAASSTDTQYF.